These 30 T cell receptor beta chains originate from one sample sequenced in a study of shared clonotypes between healthy human individuals (dated by TCRdb to about 2020). The method was the immunoSEQ multiplex PCR assay. TCRdb's version of the immuneACCESS table is confined to in-frame rearrangements and falls short of the full clone set. An unresolved V gene accounts for under half of the shortfall where checked; the remainder is of unknown origin. The sample data list around 690,000 clones, and 80% to 95% of these were observed just once. 34% of the sample is in the top ten clones. Sequenced: memory CD8+ T cells from PBMCs. Interpreted using the paper, the cell subset or site label stands for: CD45RO+ cells pooled with CCR7-negative TemRA cells. The receptors were sampled from a young man in good health. Some clones in this sample may be carry-over from other donors' samples.

V and J are TRBV18 and TRBJ2-7; D is unclear. Trimming pared 3 bases from V and 2 bases from J, leaving 8 bases between. The germline gives CDR1 KGHSH, CDR2 LQKENI. This CDR3 is 13 amino acids long. The CDR3 loop is CASSPGGPYEQYF. As DNA, the CDR3 is TGTGCCAGCTCACCCGGTGGGCCCTACGAGCAGTACTTC.

This clone was counted between two and nine times. J is TRBJ1-1 and V is TRBV5-4; D is uncertain. The germline V and J ends were trimmed by 4 bases and 1 base, with 11 bases remaining between them. The length of the CDR3 is 14 residues. Per germline, CDR1 SGHNT and CDR2 YYREEE (reference sequence). The CDR3 here is CASSVDDGNTEAFF. The CDR3 nucleotides read TGTGCCAGCAGCGTGGACGATGGGAACACTGAAGCTTTCTTT.

This chain connects TRBV4-2 to TRBJ2-7; 10 bases agree with TRBD2. CDR1 and CDR2 (germline): LGHNA, YNFKEQ. This CDR3 is 16 amino acids long. After removal of 2 bases from V and 6 bases from J, the junction contained 10 bases not matched to a gene. The CDR3 region has the DNA TGTGCCAGCAGCCAACGTCCGGGACTAGCGTCTTCCGAGCAGTACTTC. Its translation: CASSQRPGLASSEQYF.

This chain connects TRBV7-8 to TRBJ2-1; no clear D. The CDR3 has 15 residues. Germline CDR1 and CDR2: SGHVS and FQNEAQ. V lost 0 bases and J lost 2, with 8 bases in between. CDR3 loop: CASSLAASAYNEQFF. Here the CDR3 DNA reads TGTGCCAGCAGCTTAGCTGCGTCAGCCTACAATGAGCAGTTCTTC.

The gene calls are TRBV6-5 and TRBJ1-2; TRBD1 agrees at 11 bases. This CDR3 spans 16 amino acids. CDR1 is MNHEY and CDR2 is SVGAGI in the germline V gene. Germline trimming cut 2 bases from V and 4 bases from J; bases unmatched to any gene: 6. The CDR3 region is CASSYTRTGGGYGYTF. The CDR3 bases are TGTGCCAGCAGTTACACCAGGACAGGGGGCGGCTATGGCTACACCTTC.

The chain has TRBV19 and TRBJ1-1; the D gene is possibly TRBD1 (6 bases). With 5 bases removed from V and 2 bases from J, the gap between germline ends came to 12 bases. The CDR3 length is 14 residues. Germline V gives CDR1 LNHDA, CDR2 SQIVND (reference sequence). The CDR3 region has the DNA TGTGCCAGTAGTTCATTACAGGGCAACACTGAAGCTTTCTTT. It yields the protein CASSSLQGNTEAFF.

The CDR3: CASSLGVETEAFF. The CDR3 DNA is TGTGCCAGCAGCCTCGGTGTGGAGACTGAAGCTTTCTTT. The J gene is TRBJ1-1, the V gene TRBV7-2, with D unresolved. Germline V gives CDR1 SGHTA, CDR2 FQGNSA. The CDR3 has 13 amino acids. Trimming shortened V by 5 bases and J by 5 bases, and 12 bases separated the two germline ends.

The V call is TRBV4-2, the J call TRBJ1-2, with 7 nucleotides matching TRBD1. With V trimmed by 1 base and J by 3 bases, 8 bases remained unmatched. The germline V gene encodes CDR1 LGHNA and CDR2 YNFKEQ. The CDR3 loop spans 16 amino acids. The CDR3, as DNA: TGTGCCAGCAGCCAAGTCACCAGGGGGGGTGACTATGGCTACACCTTC. Residues: CASSQVTRGGDYGYTF.

Concerning this clone itself: This same CDR3 is encoded by further DNA sequences in the sample. J is TRBJ1-2 and V is TRBV9; D gene ambiguous. V lost 0 bases, J lost 2 bases, and 8 bases lay in between. From germline, CDR1 is SGDLS and CDR2 YYNGEE. This CDR3 region has 14 residues. The CDR3 sequence: CASSVGQPNYGYTF. The CDR3 DNA sequence: TGTGCCAGCAGCGTAGGTCAACCGAACTATGGCTACACCTTC.

V is TRBV14 and J is TRBJ2-7; the D gene could be TRBD1 or TRBD2 (5 bases each). V gave up 1 base and J gave up 2 bases, with 18 bases separating them. CDR3 length: 17 amino acids. In germline, CDR1 is SGHDN, CDR2 FVKESK. The CDR3 is CASSQVRSGRGPYEQYF. CDR3 DNA: TGTGCCAGCAGCCAAGTACGAAGCGGTAGGGGTCCCTACGAGCAGTACTTC.

This clone was detected a few times. This chain joins TRBV18 and TRBJ1-5; D is unclear. V shed 3 bases and J shed 2 bases, with 8 bases lying between them. The length of the CDR3 is 14 residues. Germline V lookup: CDR1 KGHSH, CDR2 LQKENI. The CDR3 spells CASSPRLGNQPQHF. The CDR3 region has the DNA TGTGCCAGCTCACCCCGTTTGGGCAATCAGCCCCAGCATTTT.

V gene TRBV19 combines with J gene TRBJ1-1; possible D gene TRBD1, 5 bases. CDR1 is LNHDA, CDR2 SQIVND, per germline (reference sequence). Trimming shortened V by 5 bases and J by 1 base, and 11 bases separated the two germline ends. The CDR3 is made up of 14 amino acids. This CDR3 is CASSPGDGNTEAFF. The CDR3 DNA sequence: TGTGCCAGTAGTCCCGGGGACGGGAACACTGAAGCTTTCTTT.

CDR3 sequence reads: CASSFFESGELFF. DNA of the CDR3: TGTGCCAGCAGTTTCTTCGAGTCCGGGGAGCTGTTTTTT. This chain links TRBV27 with TRBJ2-2; D not resolved. The germline gives CDR1 MNHEY, CDR2 SMNVEV (reference sequence). V dropped 3 bases and J dropped 6 bases, with 8 bases sitting between them. The CDR3 is 13 amino acids.

In nucleotides, the CDR3 is TGTGCCAGCAGTTTTACTGGGGCCAACGTCCTGACTTTC. This gives the protein CASSFTGANVLTF. The chain has TRBV27 and TRBJ2-6, with D hard to call. This CDR3 region has 13 residues. Trimming removed 3 bases at V and 2 bases at J, with 2 bases between. CDR1 is MNHEY, CDR2 SMNVEV, per germline (reference sequence).

This sequence joins TRBV7-6 and TRBJ2-2, with D perhaps TRBD1 (7 bases). CDR3 length: 16 residues. Germline CDR1 is SGHVS and CDR2 is FNYEAQ. The V and J ends lost 2 bases and 5 bases respectively, with 15 bases between them. CDR3 coding DNA: TGTGCCAGCAGCTTACCGAAGGGGGCGGGAACCGGGGAGCTGTTTTTT. Translating gives CASSLPKGAGTGELFF.

This clone was detected only once. The gene calls are TRBV5-6 and TRBJ2-3, with 11 bases that match TRBD2. This CDR3 contains 16 residues. The V and J ends lost 2 bases and 4 bases, in that order; junction bases with no gene match: 6. Germline V gives CDR1 SGHDT, CDR2 YYEEEE. CDR3 nucleotides: TGTGCCAGCAGCTTAACTACTAGCGGGAGTGCAGATACGCAGTATTTT. It yields the protein CASSLTTSGSADTQYF. Filled out from reference TRBV5-6 and TRBJ2-3, the complete variable domain reads DAGVTQSPTHLIKTRGQQVTLRCSPKSGHDTVSWYQQALGQGPQFIFQYYEEEERQRGNFPDRFSGHQFPNYSSELNVNALLLGDSALYLCASSLTTSGSADTQYFGPGTRLTVL.

The V call is TRBV11-2, the J call TRBJ2-1, with TRBD2 identical over 8 bases. Germline loops: CDR1 SGHAT, CDR2 FQNNGV. CDR3 length: 18 amino acids. The V and J ends lost 5 bases and 5 bases, in that order; junction bases with no gene match: 17. CDR3 nucleotide sequence: TGTGCCAGCAGCCCCAGGGCCTATGGGGTAGCGGGAAACAATGAGCAGTTCTTC. Encoded protein: CASSPRAYGVAGNNEQFF.

The chain combines TRBV9 with TRBJ2-1; TRBD2 aligns across 16 bases. Germline V lookup: CDR1 SGDLS, CDR2 YYNGEE. Losses at the gene ends were 3 bases for V and 8 bases for J; bases not matched to a gene: 11. This CDR3 has 18 amino acids. DNA for the CDR3: TGTGCCAGCAGCGCGGTGGGGACTAGCGGGAGGGCCGTTGATGAGCAGTTCTTC. It is translated as CASSAVGTSGRAVDEQFF.

This chain joins TRBV6-5 and TRBJ1-1; 10 positions match TRBD1. This CDR3 comprises 14 residues. Germline V gene data show CDR1 as MNHEY and CDR2 as SVGAGI. The J segment lost 6 bases and the V segment lost 6 bases, leaving 7 bases of the junction unmatched. The CDR3 region is CASSNDRGLAEAFF. The DNA for the CDR3 is TGTGCCAGCAGCAACGACAGGGGGCTCGCTGAAGCTTTCTTT.

In this sample, this clone turned up once. This sequence joins TRBV4-3 and TRBJ2-1; 7 nucleotides match TRBD2. Germline V gene sequence: CDR1 LGHNA, CDR2 YSLEER. The V and J ends lost 1 base and 8 bases, in that order; junction bases with no gene match: 11. This CDR3 region has 16 residues. The CDR3 loop is CASSQAPGLRRDEQFF. In nucleotides, the CDR3 is TGCGCCAGCAGCCAAGCCCCGGGACTACGGCGGGATGAGCAGTTCTTC.

A few counts support this clone. This sequence joins TRBV9 and TRBJ2-1; D not certain. In germline, CDR1 is SGDLS, CDR2 YYNGEE. V was cut by 2 bases and J by 0 bases, with 6 bases left in between. The CDR3 runs to 14 residues. The CDR3 DNA reads TGTGCCAGCAGCGTTCTAGACTCCTACAATGAGCAGTTCTTC. Protein sequence: CASSVLDSYNEQFF.

This chain joins TRBV28 and TRBJ2-1, with unresolved D. Germline CDR1 MDHEN, CDR2 SYDVKM. V lost 6 bases and J 6 bases, leaving 6 bases between the germline ends. CDR3 length equals 11 residues. This CDR3 reads CASRRGNEQFF. The CDR3 DNA follows: TGTGCCAGCAGAAGAGGCAATGAGCAGTTCTTC.

This clone was recorded at least ten times. This sequence joins TRBV6-5 and TRBJ1-5, with D uncertain. This CDR3 has 14 residues. V shed 3 bases and J shed 1 base, with 7 bases lying between them. The germline CDR1 and CDR2 sequences are MNHEY and SVGAGI. CDR3 DNA: TGTGCCAGCAGTTATGGTCAGAGCAATCAGCCCCAGCATTTT. Its protein is CASSYGQSNQPQHF.

This clone was found once. The rearrangement links TRBV28 to TRBJ1-1; D is perhaps TRBD1 (5 bases). This CDR3 comprises 14 residues. V was trimmed by 5 bases and J by 4 bases, leaving 14 bases between them. CDR1 is MDHEN and CDR2 is SYDVKM in the germline V gene. The CDR3 nucleotides are TGTGCCAGCAGTCCCGGGACCTCGGGCACTGAAGCTTTCTTT. Translating gives CASSPGTSGTEAFF. The full variable domain, completed using reference TRBV28 and TRBJ1-1, is DVKVTQSSRYLVKRTGEKVFLECVQDMDHENMFWYRQDPGLGLRLIYFSYDVKMKEKGDIPEGYSVSREKKERFSLILESASTNQTSMYLCASSPGTSGTEAFFGQGTRLTVV.

This chain connects TRBV7-9 to TRBJ1-2, with 9 bases that match TRBD1. Germline V gene lookup returns CDR1 SEHNR and CDR2 FQNEAQ (reference sequence). The V gene end was trimmed by 4 bases and the J gene end by 4 bases; junction bases not matched to a gene: 10. The CDR3 is 16 amino acids. The CDR3 spells CASSYGGGQGSYGYTF. For the CDR3, the DNA is TGTGCCAGCAGCTATGGGGGCGGACAGGGGTCCTATGGCTACACCTTC. The full variable domain, its missing parts supplied by reference TRBV7-9 and TRBJ1-2, is DTGVSQNPRHKITKRGQNVTFRCDPISEHNRLYWYRQTLGQGPEFLTYFQNEAQLEKSRLLSDRFSAERPKGSFSTLEIQRTEQGDSAMYLCASSYGGGQGSYGYTFGSGTRLTVV.

This sequence joins TRBV18 and TRBJ2-1; 14 bases are shared with TRBD2. This CDR3 has 17 residues. The junction had 8 bases not matched to a gene; V was cut back by 3 bases and J by 7 bases. Germline V CDR1 and CDR2: KGHSH, LQKENI. CDR3 in amino acids: CASSPPPGLAGVNEQFF. CDR3 DNA sequence: TGTGCCAGCTCACCCCCCCCGGGACTAGCGGGAGTAAATGAGCAGTTCTTC.

The sample holds a few counts of this clone. This rearrangement joins TRBV19 to TRBJ2-1; TRBD2 is a possible D gene (5 bases). From germline, CDR1 is LNHDA and CDR2 SQIVND (reference sequence). This CDR3 spans 13 amino acids. Deletions cut 3 bases from V and 9 bases from J, with 12 bases between. The CDR3 region has the DNA TGTGCCAGTAGTATGATTGGGAGTGGTGAGCAGTTCTTC. This translates into CASSMIGSGEQFF.

The CDR3 loop is CASSPFSGEGHIEQFF. DNA of the CDR3: TGTGCCAGCAGCCCCTTCAGCGGGGAGGGCCATATTGAGCAGTTCTTC. The chain links TRBV14 to TRBJ2-1; 7 nucleotides match TRBD2. CDR1 SGHDN and CDR2 FVKESK come from the germline V gene. This CDR3 spans 16 amino acids. Trimming cost V 4 bases and J 9 bases; bases outside gene matches: 15.

The genes are TRBV7-6 and TRBJ1-5; D call uncertain. There are 13 residues in the CDR3. Germline V gene sequence: CDR1 SGHVS, CDR2 FNYEAQ. Trimming pared 2 bases from V and 3 bases from J, leaving 5 bases between. CDR3 DNA sequence: TGTGCCAGCAGCTTATCCCTCAATCAGCCCCAGCATTTT. This gives the protein CASSLSLNQPQHF.

The V call is TRBV7-9, the J call TRBJ2-1; D not certain. The CDR3 has 13 residues. Trimming cost V 1 base and J 8 bases, with 9 bases left between them. CDR1 and CDR2 (germline): SEHNR, FQNEAQ (reference sequence). The CDR3: CASSLERRHEQFF. As DNA, the CDR3 is TGTGCCAGCAGCTTAGAACGCAGACATGAGCAGTTCTTC.